The 27 T cell receptor beta chains given below trace back to one sample, sequenced in a study of cytomegalovirus exposure and HLA in healthy donors (dated by TCRdb to the late 2010s). Libraries were made using the immunoSEQ multiplex PCR assay. A mixture of 60 forward primers for TCR Vbeta segments and 13 reverse primers for TCR Jbeta segments was used in the multiplex PCR. TCRdb carries this immuneACCESS record with in-frame sequences only. Its versions omit some clonotypes, under half of them owing to an unresolved V gene in the studies checked, with the rest unexplained. Counted in this sample were more than 95,000 clones; less than 85% of them appeared once. Jointly, the top ten make up 1.2% of the sample. The sample taken for sequencing was PBMCs. These receptor sequences come from a female donor in good health and CMV-seronegative.

Points on this clone: The identical CDR3 is also encoded by other nucleotide sequences in the sample. The J gene is TRBJ2-7, the V gene TRBV11-1; 8 positions match TRBD1. Losses at the gene ends were 5 bases for V and 6 bases for J; bases not matched to a gene: 6. CDR1 is SGHAT and CDR2 is FQDESV in the germline V gene (reference sequence). The CDR3 has 13 amino acids. CDR3 amino acids: CASSIRQGLEQYF. The DNA of the CDR3 is TGTGCCAGCAGCATAAGACAGGGGCTCGAGCAGTACTTC.

The gene calls are TRBV5-1 and TRBJ2-5; D is perhaps TRBD1 (6 bases). Germline V gene sequence: CDR1 SGHRS, CDR2 YFSETQ. The CDR3 has 15 amino acids. V lost 1 base and J 2 bases, leaving 12 bases between the germline ends. This CDR3 reads CASSLLSGVQETQYF. CDR3 DNA sequence: TGCGCCAGCAGCTTGTTGTCAGGGGTGCAAGAGACCCAGTACTTC.

The gene calls are TRBV6-5 and TRBJ2-3, with 10 nucleotides matching TRBD1. J lost 2 bases, V lost 4 bases, and 3 bases had no gene match. This CDR3 contains 15 residues. From germline, CDR1 is MNHEY and CDR2 SVGAGI. The CDR3, as DNA: TGTGCCAGCAGTTCAGGACAGGGGGACACAGATACGCAGTATTTT. This translates into CASSSGQGDTDTQYF.

The gene calls are TRBV29-1 and TRBJ2-5; the D is unclear. Germline-derived CDR1 and CDR2 are SQVTM and ANQGSEA. The CDR3 spans 16 residues. V shed 7 bases and J shed 0 bases, with 21 bases lying between them. The CDR3 DNA follows: TGCAGCGCACGTAACAGCCTTCTTCCGTACCAAGAGACCCAGTACTTC. It encodes CSARNSLLPYQETQYF.

The chain uses TRBV7-3 and TRBJ1-1; TRBD1 matches 10 bases. CDR1 and CDR2 (germline): SGHTA, FQGTGA. This CDR3 spans 14 amino acids. Trimming removed 3 bases from V and 2 bases from J; junction bases left unmatched: 0. CDR3 in DNA: TGTGCCAGCAGCTTGACAGGGGGCAACACTGAAGCTTTCTTT. Amino acids: CASSLTGGNTEAFF.

V is TRBV19 and J is TRBJ2-1; 8 bases are a match to TRBD1. The germline gives CDR1 LNHDA, CDR2 SQIVND (reference sequence). The CDR3 runs to 16 residues. Losses at the gene ends were 7 bases for V and 1 base for J; bases not matched to a gene: 9. This CDR3 is CASNSPRQGSYNEQFF. CDR3 DNA sequence: TGTGCCAGTAACTCTCCCCGACAGGGGTCCTACAATGAGCAGTTCTTC.

The table lists this clone with a few counts. CDR3 amino acids: CASSSPVGEQYF. The CDR3 nucleotides are TGCGCCAGCAGCTCCCCGGTCGGCGAGCAGTACTTC. The rearrangement links TRBV5-1 to TRBJ2-7; D gene ambiguous. The CDR3 sequence is 12 residues long. Germline CDR1 reads SGHRS; CDR2 reads YFSETQ. V was shortened by 3 bases and J by 6 bases, with 10 bases between the two germline ends.

This clone came up once. The chain carries TRBV2 and TRBJ1-1, with D possibly TRBD1 on 5 matching bases. Trimming cost V 6 bases and J 6 bases, with 14 bases left between them. The V gene's germline CDR1 is SNHLY and CDR2 FYNNEI. The CDR3 contains 13 residues. The chain's CDR3 is CASSATVVPEAFF. The CDR3 bases are TGTGCCAGCAGCGCGACAGTGGTACCTGAAGCTTTCTTT.

The chain recombines TRBV5-1 with TRBJ2-3; possibly TRBD1 for D (5 bases). CDR1 SGHRS and CDR2 YFSETQ come from the germline V gene. The CDR3 length is 16 residues. V lost 0 bases, J lost 2 bases, and 13 bases lay in between. The CDR3 reads CASSLGGRPTTDTQYF. As DNA, the CDR3 is TGCGCCAGCAGCTTGGGGGGCAGACCAACCACAGATACGCAGTATTTT.

The rearrangement links TRBV12-5 to TRBJ1-2; TRBD1 agrees at 10 bases. The germline CDR1 and CDR2 sequences are LGHNT and FRNRAP. There are 16 residues in the CDR3. J lost 3 bases, V lost 5 bases, and 9 bases had no gene match. CDR3 residues: CASGPSDRGLDYGYTF. The CDR3, as DNA: TGTGCTAGTGGTCCCTCAGACAGGGGGCTTGACTATGGCTACACCTTC. The full variable domain, with the rest looked up from reference TRBV12-5 and TRBJ1-2, is DARVTQTPRHKVTEMGQEVTMRCQPILGHNTVFWYRQTMMQGLELLAYFRNRAPLDDSGMPKDRFSAEMPDATLATLKIQPSEPRDSAVYFCASGPSDRGLDYGYTFGSGTRLTVV.

The chain links TRBV5-4 to TRBJ2-3; maybe TRBD2 (6 bases). Per the germline V gene, CDR1 is SGHNT and CDR2 is YYREEE (reference sequence). Deletions cut 7 bases from V and 2 bases from J, with 17 bases between. The CDR3 is 15 amino acids. CDR3 nucleotide sequence: TGTGCCAGCGGCTCTGGAGGGGACCCCACAGATACGCAGTATTTT. Amino acids: CASGSGGDPTDTQYF.

The chain has TRBV7-8 and TRBJ2-1; D gene ambiguous. V dropped 5 bases and J dropped 6 bases, with 17 bases sitting between them. Germline assignment: CDR1 SGHVS and CDR2 FQNEAQ. This CDR3 has 15 amino acids. Here the CDR3 reads CASSPRSVSSNEQFF. In DNA, the CDR3 is TGTGCCAGCAGCCCAAGGAGTGTCAGTAGCAATGAGCAGTTCTTC. The full variable domain, rest sourced from reference TRBV7-8 and TRBJ2-1, is GAGVSQSPRYKVAKRGQDVALRCDPISGHVSLFWYQQALGQGPEFLTYFQNEAQLDKSGLPSDRFFAERPEGSVSTLKIQRTQQEDSAVYLCASSPRSVSSNEQFFGPGTRLTVL.

This clone has just a few counts. The CDR3 is CAISVEGNNSPLHF. CDR3 DNA sequence: TGTGCCATCAGTGTGGAGGGAAATAATTCACCCCTCCACTTT. V usage is TRBV10-3 and J usage is TRBJ1-6; no reliable D call. This CDR3 contains 14 residues. The ends were cut back, 4 bases at V and 5 bases at J, with 9 bases in the middle. Germline values: CDR1 ENHRY, CDR2 SYGVKD.

V is TRBV18 and J is TRBJ2-4; the D is unclear. Germline CDR1 and CDR2: KGHSH and LQKENI. V was trimmed by 0 bases and J by 10 bases, leaving 10 bases between them. This CDR3 is built from 13 residues. The CDR3 region has the DNA TGTGCCAGCTCACCACCTATCAGTCCAATTCAGTACTTC. Translated, it gives CASSPPISPIQYF.

The chain recombines TRBV5-1 with TRBJ2-7, with a possible D match to TRBD1 (7 bases). This CDR3 comprises 14 residues. Germline CDR1 and CDR2: SGHRS and YFSETQ. Trimming cost V 4 bases and J 4 bases, with 15 bases left between them. CDR3 DNA: TGCGCCAGCAGCAGGCAGGGGGGTCTATACGAGCAGTACTTC. Translating it yields CASSRQGGLYEQYF.

This clone was observed once. The chain couples TRBV5-4 to TRBJ1-1; the match to TRBD1 covers 7 bases. The length of the CDR3 is 20 residues. The V and J ends lost 2 bases and 4 bases, in that order; junction bases with no gene match: 23. Per germline, CDR1 SGHNT and CDR2 YYREEE (reference sequence). CDR3 nucleotide sequence: TGTGCCAGCAGCTTTGATCGTGGCGGGTCAAAAGGGACAGTAGGCACTGAAGCTTTCTTT. Translation gives CASSFDRGGSKGTVGTEAFF.

This sequence joins TRBV7-9 and TRBJ1-1; TRBD1 matches 9 bases. With 1 base clipped from V and 1 base from J, the junction kept 1 base outside the gene matches. Germline V lookup: CDR1 SEHNR, CDR2 FQNEAQ (reference sequence). The CDR3 has 15 residues. The CDR3 nucleotides are TGTGCCAGCAGCTTAGGGGACAGGGAGAACACTGAAGCTTTCTTT. Protein product: CASSLGDRENTEAFF.

V gene TRBV28 combines with J gene TRBJ1-2, with D possibly TRBD1 on 6 matching bases. The CDR3 contains 13 residues. V was cut by 4 bases and J by 8 bases, with 14 bases left in between. Germline loops: CDR1 MDHEN, CDR2 SYDVKM. The chain's CDR3 is CASSSQGWGGYTF. DNA for the CDR3: TGTGCCAGCAGTTCACAGGGTTGGGGAGGCTACACCTTC.

The CDR3 DNA is TGTGCCAGCAGTTGGGGACTAGCCCCCTCCTACGAGCAGTACTTC. The encoded protein is CASSWGLAPSYEQYF. The chain employs TRBV2 and TRBJ2-7; 9 positions match TRBD2. Germline CDR1 is SNHLY and CDR2 is FYNNEI. J lost 0 bases, V lost 5 bases, and 5 bases had no gene match. The CDR3 runs 15 residues.

The chain has TRBV9 and TRBJ1-3, with D possibly TRBD1 on 5 matching bases. This CDR3 is 14 amino acids long. Germline loops: CDR1 SGDLS, CDR2 YYNGEE. Trimming cost V 3 bases and J 9 bases, with 16 bases left between them. CDR3 nucleotide sequence: TGTGCCAGCAGCGCCTCGTTGGGGGGGGTCACCATATATTTT. This translates into CASSASLGGVTIYF.

The chain couples TRBV18 to TRBJ2-5, with 7 bases matching TRBD1. Germline loops: CDR1 KGHSH, CDR2 LQKENI. Germline trimming cut 5 bases from V and 3 bases from J; bases unmatched to any gene: 3. The CDR3 has 13 amino acids. CDR3 residues: CASSTGTEETQYF. The DNA for the CDR3 is TGTGCCAGCTCAACAGGGACAGAAGAGACCCAGTACTTC.

This chain links TRBV7-2 with TRBJ1-5; D perhaps matches TRBD1 (6 bases). The germline V gene encodes CDR1 SGHTA and CDR2 FQGNSA. Deletions cut 5 bases from V and 7 bases from J, with 15 bases between. The CDR3 has 14 residues. This CDR3 is CASSLRGGGQPQHF. CDR3 coding DNA: TGTGCCAGCAGCCTCAGGGGCGGCGGGCAGCCCCAGCATTTT.

V gene TRBV7-9 combines with J gene TRBJ2-3; maybe TRBD1 (6 bases). Trimming pared 5 bases from V and 0 bases from J, leaving 15 bases between. Germline V lookup: CDR1 SEHNR, CDR2 FQNEAQ (reference sequence). CDR3 length: 16 residues. The CDR3 coding sequence is TGTGCCAGCAGCCCGGGGACACCAGCGAGCACAGATACGCAGTATTTT. Translating it yields CASSPGTPASTDTQYF.

This chain uses TRBV9 with TRBJ2-3; 12 bases line up with TRBD2. CDR3 size: 18 residues. Germline CDR1 and CDR2: SGDLS and YYNGEE. The junction had 9 bases not matched to a gene; V was cut back by 2 bases and J by 2 bases. The CDR3 protein is CASSVASSGGAVTDTQYF. The CDR3 nucleotides read TGTGCCAGCAGCGTCGCTTCTAGCGGGGGGGCGGTCACAGATACGCAGTATTTT.

In its sample, this clone was seen once. The chain recombines TRBV10-2 with TRBJ2-7; 11 bases align to TRBD2. From germline, CDR1 is WSHSY and CDR2 SAAADI. With V trimmed by 6 bases and J by 2 bases, 21 bases remained unmatched. The CDR3 length is 20 residues. This CDR3 reads CASRQGPRLSRLAGTYEQYF. The DNA of the CDR3 is TGCGCCAGCAGACAGGGCCCTCGGTTATCTAGACTAGCGGGGACCTACGAGCAGTACTTC.

There are a few counts of this clone. The chain has TRBV9 and TRBJ1-2; 7 positions match TRBD1. The CDR3 totals 15 residues. V shed 2 bases, J shed 1 base, and the junction held 5 bases outside the gene matches. Germline-derived CDR1 and CDR2 are SGDLS and YYNGEE. The CDR3 DNA follows: TGTGCCAGCAGCGTGGGGACAGTGGGTAACTATGGCTACACCTTC. Its translation is CASSVGTVGNYGYTF. Based on the CDR3 plus reference TRBV9 and TRBJ1-2, the full variable domain is DSGVTQTPKHLITATGQRVTLRCSPRSGDLSVYWYQQSLDQGLQFLIQYYNGEERAKGNILERFSAQQFPDLHSELNLSSLELGDSALYFCASSVGTVGNYGYTFGSGTRLTVV.

Written as DNA, the CDR3 is TGTGCCAGCAGCGTATGGGACAGGGGGCTCCGGGGGCACAATGAGCAGTTCTTC. Amino acids: CASSVWDRGLRGHNEQFF. The rearrangement links TRBV9 to TRBJ2-1, with 12 bases identical to TRBD1. From germline, CDR1 is SGDLS and CDR2 YYNGEE. This CDR3 has 18 residues. J lost 5 bases, V lost 1 base, and 10 bases had no gene match.